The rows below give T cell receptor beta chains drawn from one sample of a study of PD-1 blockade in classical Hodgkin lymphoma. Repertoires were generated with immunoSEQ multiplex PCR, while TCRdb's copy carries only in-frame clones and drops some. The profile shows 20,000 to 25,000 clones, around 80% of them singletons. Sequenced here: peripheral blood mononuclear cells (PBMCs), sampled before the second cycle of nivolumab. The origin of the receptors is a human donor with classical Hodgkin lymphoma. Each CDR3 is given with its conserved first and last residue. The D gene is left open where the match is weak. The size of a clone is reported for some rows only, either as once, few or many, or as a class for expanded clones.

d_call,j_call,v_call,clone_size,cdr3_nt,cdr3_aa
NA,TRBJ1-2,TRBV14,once,TGTGCCAGCAGCCAAGCGGTCAACTATGGCTACACCTTC,CASSQAVNYGYTF
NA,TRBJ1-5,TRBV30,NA,TGTGCCTGGAAACACATCAATCAGCCCCAGCATTTT,CAWKHINQPQHF
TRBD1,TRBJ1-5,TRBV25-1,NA,TGTGCCAGCAGTGATGACAGGGGAGGAGATCAGCCCCAGCATTTT,CASSDDRGGDQPQHF
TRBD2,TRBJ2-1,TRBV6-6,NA,TGTGCCAGCAGTTACTCGAGGACTAGCGGTGACAATGAGCAGTTCTTC,CASSYSRTSGDNEQFF
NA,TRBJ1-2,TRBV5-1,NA,TGCGCCAGCAGCGAGGAGGGTTCATATGGCTACACCTTC,CASSEEGSYGYTF
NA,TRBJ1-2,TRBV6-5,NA,TGTGCCAGCAGCCAAAACAGGGTTGACGGCTACACCTTC,CASSQNRVDGYTF
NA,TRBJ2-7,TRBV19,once,TGTGCCAGTTCTAATCCCAGCTCCTACGAGCAGTACTTC,CASSNPSSYEQYF
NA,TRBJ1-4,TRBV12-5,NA,TGTGCTAGTGGCTCCTCCTCTGCAACTAATGAAAAACTGTTTTTT,CASGSSSATNEKLFF
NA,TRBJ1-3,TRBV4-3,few,TGCGCCAGCAGCCTCAACAGAGGGGGAAACACCATATATTTT,CASSLNRGGNTIYF
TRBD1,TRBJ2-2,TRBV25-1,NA,TGTGCCTGCCCCTTTTGGGACAGGGTCTCCGGGGAGCTGTTTTTT,CACPFWDRVSGELFF